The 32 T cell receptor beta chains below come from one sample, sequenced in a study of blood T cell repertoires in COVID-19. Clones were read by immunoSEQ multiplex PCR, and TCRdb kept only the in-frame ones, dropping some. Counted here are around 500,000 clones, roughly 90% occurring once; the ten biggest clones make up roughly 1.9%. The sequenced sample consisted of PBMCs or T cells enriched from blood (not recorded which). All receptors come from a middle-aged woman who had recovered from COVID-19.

CDR3 region: CAISTGDSGEQFF. The DNA for the CDR3 is TGTGCCATCAGCACAGGGGATTCGGGTGAGCAGTTCTTC. The rearrangement uses TRBV10-3 and TRBJ2-1; TRBD1 agrees at 7 bases. This CDR3 has 13 residues. J was trimmed by 9 bases and V by 6 bases; bases with no gene match: 8. From germline, CDR1 is ENHRY and CDR2 SYGVKD.

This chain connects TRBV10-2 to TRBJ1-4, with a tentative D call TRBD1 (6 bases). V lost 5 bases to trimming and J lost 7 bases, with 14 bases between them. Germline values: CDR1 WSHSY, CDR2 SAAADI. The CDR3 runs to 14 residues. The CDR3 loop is CASSRAGEIEKLFF. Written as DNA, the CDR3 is TGCGCCAGCAGTAGGGCAGGGGAGATTGAAAAACTGTTTTTT.

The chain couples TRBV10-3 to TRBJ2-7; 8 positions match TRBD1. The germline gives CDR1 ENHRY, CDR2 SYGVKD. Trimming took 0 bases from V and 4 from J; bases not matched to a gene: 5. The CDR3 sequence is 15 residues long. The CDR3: CAISESAGGGYEQYF. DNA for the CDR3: TGTGCCATCAGTGAGTCGGCAGGGGGCGGGTACGAGCAGTACTTC.

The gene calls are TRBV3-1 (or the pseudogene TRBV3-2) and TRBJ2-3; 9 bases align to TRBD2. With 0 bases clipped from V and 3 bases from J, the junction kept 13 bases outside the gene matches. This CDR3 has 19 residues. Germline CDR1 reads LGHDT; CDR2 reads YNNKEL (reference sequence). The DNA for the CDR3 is TGTGCCAGCAGCCAAGATCGACCTCTTAGCGGGAGTTCGACAGATACGCAGTATTTT. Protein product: CASSQDRPLSGSSTDTQYF.

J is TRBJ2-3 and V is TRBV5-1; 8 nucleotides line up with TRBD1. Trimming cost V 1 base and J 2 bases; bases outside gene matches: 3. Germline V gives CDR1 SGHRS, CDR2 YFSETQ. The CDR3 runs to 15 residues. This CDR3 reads CASSLNRGNTDTQYF. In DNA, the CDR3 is TGCGCCAGCAGCTTGAACAGGGGGAACACAGATACGCAGTATTTT.

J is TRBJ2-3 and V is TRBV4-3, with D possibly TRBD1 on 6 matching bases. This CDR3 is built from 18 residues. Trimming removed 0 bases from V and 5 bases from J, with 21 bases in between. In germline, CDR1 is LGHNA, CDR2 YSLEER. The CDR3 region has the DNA TGCGCCAGCAGCCAAGATATCGGTACAGGGTATATGGAAGATACGCAGTATTTT. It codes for CASSQDIGTGYMEDTQYF.

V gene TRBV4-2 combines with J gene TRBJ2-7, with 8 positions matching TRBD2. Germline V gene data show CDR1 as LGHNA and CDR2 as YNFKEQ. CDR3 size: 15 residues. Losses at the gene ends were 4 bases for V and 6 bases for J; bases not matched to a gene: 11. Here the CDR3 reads CASSPRGSGMSEQYF. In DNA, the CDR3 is TGTGCCAGCAGCCCCCGGGGTAGCGGGATGTCCGAGCAGTACTTC.

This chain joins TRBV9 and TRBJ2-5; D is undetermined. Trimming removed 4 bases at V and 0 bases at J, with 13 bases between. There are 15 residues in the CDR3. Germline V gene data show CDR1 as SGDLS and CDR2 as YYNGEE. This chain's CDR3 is CASSHIVSDQETQYF. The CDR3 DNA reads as TGTGCCAGCAGCCACATTGTCAGCGACCAAGAGACCCAGTACTTC.

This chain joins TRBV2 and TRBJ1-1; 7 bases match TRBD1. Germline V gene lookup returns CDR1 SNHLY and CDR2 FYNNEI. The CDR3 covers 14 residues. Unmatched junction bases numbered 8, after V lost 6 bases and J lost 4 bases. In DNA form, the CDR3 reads TGTGCCAGCAGGGACGACAGGGTGAGCACTGAAGCTTTCTTT. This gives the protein CASRDDRVSTEAFF.

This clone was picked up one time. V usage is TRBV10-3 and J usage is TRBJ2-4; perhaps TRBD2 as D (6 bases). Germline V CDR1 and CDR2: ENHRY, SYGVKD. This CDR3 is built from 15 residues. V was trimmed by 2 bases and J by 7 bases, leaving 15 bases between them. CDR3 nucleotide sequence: TGTGCCATCAGTGAGCATGGACTAAAGGGGAACATTCAGTACTTC. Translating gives CAISEHGLKGNIQYF.

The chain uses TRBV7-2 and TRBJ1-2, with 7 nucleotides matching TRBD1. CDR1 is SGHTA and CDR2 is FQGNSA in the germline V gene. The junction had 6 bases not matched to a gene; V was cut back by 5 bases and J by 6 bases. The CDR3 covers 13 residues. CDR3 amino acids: CASSQTGWDGYTF. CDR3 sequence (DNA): TGTGCCAGCAGCCAGACAGGGTGGGATGGCTACACCTTC.

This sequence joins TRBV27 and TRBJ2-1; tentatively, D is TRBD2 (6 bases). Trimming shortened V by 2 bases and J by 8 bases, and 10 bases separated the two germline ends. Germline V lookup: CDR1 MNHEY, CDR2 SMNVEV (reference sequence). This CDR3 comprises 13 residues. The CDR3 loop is CASSLKVADEQFF. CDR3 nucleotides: TGTGCCAGCAGTTTAAAAGTAGCGGATGAGCAGTTCTTC.

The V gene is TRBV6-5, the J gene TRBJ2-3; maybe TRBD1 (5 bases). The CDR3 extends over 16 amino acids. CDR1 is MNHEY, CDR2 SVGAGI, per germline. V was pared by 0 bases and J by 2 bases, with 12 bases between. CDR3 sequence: CASSYSSGQLTDTQYF. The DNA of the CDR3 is TGTGCCAGCAGTTACTCTTCCGGACAACTCACAGATACGCAGTATTTT.

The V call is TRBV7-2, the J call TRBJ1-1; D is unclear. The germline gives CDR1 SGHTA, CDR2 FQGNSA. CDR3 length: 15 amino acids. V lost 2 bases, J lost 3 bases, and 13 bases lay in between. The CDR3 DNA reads TGTGCCAGCAGCTTAAATAGCTTGAGTTACACTGAAGCTTTCTTT. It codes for CASSLNSLSYTEAFF.

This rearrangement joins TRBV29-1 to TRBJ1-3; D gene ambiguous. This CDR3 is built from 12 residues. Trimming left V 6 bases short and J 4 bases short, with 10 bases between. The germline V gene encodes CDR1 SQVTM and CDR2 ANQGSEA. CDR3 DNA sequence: TGCAGCGTAGAGAGGTGGGGAAACACCATATATTTT. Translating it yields CSVERWGNTIYF.

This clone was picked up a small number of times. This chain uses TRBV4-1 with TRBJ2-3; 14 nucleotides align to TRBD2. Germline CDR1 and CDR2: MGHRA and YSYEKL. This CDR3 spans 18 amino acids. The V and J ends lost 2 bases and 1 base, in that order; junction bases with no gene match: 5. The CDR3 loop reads CASSQSGLAGAGTDTQYF. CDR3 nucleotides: TGCGCCAGCAGCCAATCGGGACTAGCGGGAGCGGGCACAGATACGCAGTATTTT.

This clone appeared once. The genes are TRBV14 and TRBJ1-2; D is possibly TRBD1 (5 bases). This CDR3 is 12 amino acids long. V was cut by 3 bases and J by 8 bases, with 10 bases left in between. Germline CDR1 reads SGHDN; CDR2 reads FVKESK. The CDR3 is CASSQGLQGYTF. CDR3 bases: TGTGCCAGCAGCCAGGGGCTACAAGGCTACACCTTC.

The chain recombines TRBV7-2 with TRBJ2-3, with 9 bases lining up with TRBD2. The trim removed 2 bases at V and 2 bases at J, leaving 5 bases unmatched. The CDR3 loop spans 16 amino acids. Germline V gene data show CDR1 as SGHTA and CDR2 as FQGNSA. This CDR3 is CASSLRLAGITDTQYF. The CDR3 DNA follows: TGTGCCAGCAGCTTACGGCTAGCGGGGATCACAGATACGCAGTATTTT. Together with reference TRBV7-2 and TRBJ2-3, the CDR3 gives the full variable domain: GAGVSQSPSNKVTEKGKDVELRCDPISGHTALYWYRQSLGQGLEFLIYFQGNSAPDKSGLPSDRFSAERTGGSVSTLTIQRTQQEDSAVYLCASSLRLAGITDTQYFGPGTRLTVL.

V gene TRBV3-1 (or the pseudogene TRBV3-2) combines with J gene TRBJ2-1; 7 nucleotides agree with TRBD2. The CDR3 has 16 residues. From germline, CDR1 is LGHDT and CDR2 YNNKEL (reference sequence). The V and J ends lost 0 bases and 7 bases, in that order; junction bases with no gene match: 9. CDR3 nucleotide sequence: TGTGCCAGCAGCCAAGAAATTGGGAGGGTGGGGAATGAGCAGTTCTTC. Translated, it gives CASSQEIGRVGNEQFF.

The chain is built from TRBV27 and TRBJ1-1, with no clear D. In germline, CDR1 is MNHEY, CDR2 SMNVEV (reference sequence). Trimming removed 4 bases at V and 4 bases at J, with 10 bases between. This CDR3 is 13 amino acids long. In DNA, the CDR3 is TGTGCCAGCAGTTACGAGGGAGTCACTGAAGCTTTCTTT. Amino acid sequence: CASSYEGVTEAFF.

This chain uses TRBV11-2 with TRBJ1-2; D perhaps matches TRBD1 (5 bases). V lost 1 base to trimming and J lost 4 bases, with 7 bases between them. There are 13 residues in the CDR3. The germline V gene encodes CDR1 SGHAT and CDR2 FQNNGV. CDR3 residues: CASSLGDSYGYTF. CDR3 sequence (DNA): TGTGCCAGCAGCTTAGGAGACAGCTATGGCTACACCTTC.

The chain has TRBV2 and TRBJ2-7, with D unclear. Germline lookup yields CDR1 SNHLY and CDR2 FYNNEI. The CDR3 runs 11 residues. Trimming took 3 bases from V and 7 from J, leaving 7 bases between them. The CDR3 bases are TGTGCCAGCAGTGATCGGTTGGAGCAGTACTTC. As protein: CASSDRLEQYF.

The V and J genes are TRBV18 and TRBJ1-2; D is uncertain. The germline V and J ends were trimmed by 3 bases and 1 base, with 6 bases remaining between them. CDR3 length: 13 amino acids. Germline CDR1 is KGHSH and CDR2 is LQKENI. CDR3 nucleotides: TGTGCCAGCTCACCCCAGTTTAACTATGGCTACACCTTC. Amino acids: CASSPQFNYGYTF.

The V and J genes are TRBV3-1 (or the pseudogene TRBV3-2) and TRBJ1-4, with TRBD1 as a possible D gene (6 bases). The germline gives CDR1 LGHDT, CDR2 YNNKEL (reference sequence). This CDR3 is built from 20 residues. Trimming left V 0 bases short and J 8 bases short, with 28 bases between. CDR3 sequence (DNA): TGTGCCAGCAGCCAAGATGGGGGGGGCAGAGACGGGAGTGGAGGAGAAAAACTGTTTTTT. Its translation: CASSQDGGGRDGSGGEKLFF.

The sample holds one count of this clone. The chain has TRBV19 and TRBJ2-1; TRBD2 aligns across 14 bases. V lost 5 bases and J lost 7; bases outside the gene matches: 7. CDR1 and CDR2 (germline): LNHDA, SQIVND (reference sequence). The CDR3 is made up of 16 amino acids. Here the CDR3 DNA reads TGTGCCAGTAGTGTAACGGGACTAGCGGGAGTAAATGAGCAGTTCTTC. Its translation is CASSVTGLAGVNEQFF.

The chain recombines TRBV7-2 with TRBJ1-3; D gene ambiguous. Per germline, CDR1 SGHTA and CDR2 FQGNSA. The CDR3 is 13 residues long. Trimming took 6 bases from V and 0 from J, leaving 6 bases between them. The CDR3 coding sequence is TGTGCCAGCAGTCCCTCCTCTGGAAACACCATATATTTT. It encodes CASSPSSGNTIYF.

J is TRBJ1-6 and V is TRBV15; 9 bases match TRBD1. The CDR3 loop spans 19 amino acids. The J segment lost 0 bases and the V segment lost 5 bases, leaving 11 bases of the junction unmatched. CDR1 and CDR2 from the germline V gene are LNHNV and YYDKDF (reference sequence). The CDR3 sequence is CATSGQGKFSGSYNSPLHF. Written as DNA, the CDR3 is TGTGCCACCAGCGGACAGGGGAAGTTTTCTGGCTCCTATAATTCACCCCTCCACTTT. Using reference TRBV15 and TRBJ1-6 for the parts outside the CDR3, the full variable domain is DAMVIQNPRYQVTQFGKPVTLSCSQTLNHNVMYWYQQKSSQAPKLLFHYYDKDFNNEADTPDNFQSRRPNTSFCFLDIRSPGLGDTAMYLCATSGQGKFSGSYNSPLHFGNGTRLTVT.

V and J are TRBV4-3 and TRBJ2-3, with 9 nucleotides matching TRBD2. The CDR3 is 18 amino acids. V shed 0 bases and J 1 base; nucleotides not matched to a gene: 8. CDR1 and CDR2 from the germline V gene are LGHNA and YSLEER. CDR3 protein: CASSQDGEAGGRTDTQYF. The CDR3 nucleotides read TGCGCCAGCAGCCAAGATGGGGAAGCGGGGGGACGCACAGATACGCAGTATTTT.

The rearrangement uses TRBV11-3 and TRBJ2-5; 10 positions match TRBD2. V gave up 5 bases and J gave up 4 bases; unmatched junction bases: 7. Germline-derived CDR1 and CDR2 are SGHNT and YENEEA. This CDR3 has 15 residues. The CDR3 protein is CASSALGTSVETQYF. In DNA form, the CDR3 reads TGTGCCAGCAGCGCACTAGGGACTAGCGTAGAGACCCAGTACTTC.

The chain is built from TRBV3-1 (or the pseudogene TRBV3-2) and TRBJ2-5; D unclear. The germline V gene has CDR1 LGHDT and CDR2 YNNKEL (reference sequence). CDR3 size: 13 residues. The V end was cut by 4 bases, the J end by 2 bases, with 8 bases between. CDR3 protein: CASSPADQETQYF. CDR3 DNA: TGTGCCAGCAGCCCGGCGGATCAAGAGACCCAGTACTTC.

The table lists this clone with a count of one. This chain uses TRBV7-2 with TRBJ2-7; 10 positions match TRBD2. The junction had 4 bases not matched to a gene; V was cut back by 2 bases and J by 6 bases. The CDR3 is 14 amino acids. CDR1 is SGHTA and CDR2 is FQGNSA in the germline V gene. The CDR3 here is CASSLLSSGSEQYF. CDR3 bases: TGTGCCAGCAGCTTATTGTCTAGCGGGAGCGAGCAGTACTTC.

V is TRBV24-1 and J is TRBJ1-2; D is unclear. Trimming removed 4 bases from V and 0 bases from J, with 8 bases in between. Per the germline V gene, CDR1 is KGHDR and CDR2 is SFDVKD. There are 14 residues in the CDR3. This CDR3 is CATSDPTTNYGYTF. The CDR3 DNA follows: TGTGCCACCAGTGACCCGACAACTAACTATGGCTACACCTTC.